The 21 T cell receptor beta chains presented below share a single source sample, sequenced in a study of blood T cell repertoires in COVID-19. Only in-frame clones appear in the TCRdb table, and some are missing; sequencing was by immunoSEQ multiplex PCR. The sample contains around 140,000 clones, 81% of which appear only once. The sequenced sample was peripheral blood. These receptors were collected from a woman aged 55-69 years with active or convalescent COVID-19.

Points on this clone: Other nucleotide sequences in the sample specify the same CDR3. V usage is TRBV7-9 and J usage is TRBJ1-1, with TRBD1 matching 8 bases. Germline V gives CDR1 SEHNR, CDR2 FQNEAQ (reference sequence). Unmatched junction bases numbered 1, after V lost 5 bases and J lost 8 bases. The CDR3 runs to 11 residues. DNA of the CDR3: TGTGCCAGCAGCAGACAGGGGGAAGCTTTCTTT. It encodes CASSRQGEAFF.

The chain is built from TRBV12-3 or TRBV12-4 and TRBJ1-1; TRBD1 agrees at 7 bases. There are 12 residues in the CDR3. V trimming: 10 bases; J trimming: 1 base; junction bases outside the gene matches: 3. The CDR3 region has the DNA TGTGCCACCCACAGGGGGAACACTGAAGCTTTCTTT. This encodes CATHRGNTEAFF.

J is TRBJ1-6 and V is TRBV7-9; TRBD1 is a possible D gene (5 bases). V lost 8 bases to trimming and J lost 8 bases, with 22 bases between them. The CDR3 runs 16 residues. Looked up from germline, CDR1 is SEHNR and CDR2 is FQNEAQ (reference sequence). CDR3 region: CASRRTGTRTDSPLHF. Written as DNA, the CDR3 is TGTGCCAGCCGGCGGACCGGGACTCGGACGGATTCACCCCTCCACTTT.

J is TRBJ1-5 and V is TRBV15; 11 bases match TRBD1. In germline, CDR1 is LNHNV, CDR2 YYDKDF (reference sequence). The CDR3 sequence is 17 residues long. With V trimmed by 3 bases and J by 3 bases, 7 bases remained unmatched. The CDR3: CATSSRGTGGDNQPQHF. The CDR3 DNA sequence: TGTGCCACCAGCAGTCGTGGGACAGGGGGTGACAATCAGCCCCAGCATTTT.

This chain joins TRBV3-1 (or the pseudogene TRBV3-2) and TRBJ2-2; the D gene is possibly TRBD1 (6 bases). The CDR3 contains 16 residues. Trimming removed 10 bases from V and 6 bases from J, with 24 bases in between. Germline CDR1 and CDR2: LGHDT and YNNKEL (reference sequence). The CDR3 sequence: CATDDRSPRGSGELFF. The CDR3 DNA reads TGTGCCACCGACGACAGGTCCCCCCGCGGCTCCGGGGAGCTGTTTTTT.

This clone was counted once. Germline is not matched at one junction end, which may reflect a read error. The chain is built from TRBV12-3 or TRBV12-4 and TRBJ1-1; TRBD1 matches at 7 bases. CDR3 length: 13 residues. In DNA form, the CDR3 reads TGTGCCAGCAGTTTAGCACAGGGGAGGACGGTACTCTTT. It specifies CASSLAQGRTVLF.

This rearrangement joins TRBV19 to TRBJ1-4; D is uncertain. Germline V CDR1 and CDR2: LNHDA, SQIVND (reference sequence). Trimming removed 8 bases from V and 5 bases from J, with 12 bases in between. This CDR3 has 13 residues. This chain's CDR3 is CASGEDGNEKLFF. The DNA for the CDR3 is TGTGCCAGTGGCGAAGACGGGAATGAAAAACTGTTTTTT.

The CDR3 reads CASSSHDRVYNEQFF. DNA for the CDR3: TGTGCCAGCAGCTCCCACGACCGGGTCTACAATGAGCAGTTCTTC. The chain recombines TRBV11-1 with TRBJ2-1, with D hard to call. Per germline, CDR1 SGHAT and CDR2 FQDESV (reference sequence). Trimming took off 4 bases at V and 3 bases at J, with 13 bases between the two ends. The CDR3 extends over 15 amino acids.

This sequence joins TRBV6-1 and TRBJ1-1, with unresolved D. Trimming cost V 3 bases and J 5 bases, with 4 bases left between them. Germline values: CDR1 MNHNS, CDR2 SASEGT. The CDR3 has 11 residues. CDR3 residues: CASSDRTEAFF. The CDR3 DNA sequence: TGTGCCAGCAGTGATAGAACTGAAGCTTTCTTT.

This clone was observed a few times. The genes are TRBV27 and TRBJ1-6; TRBD1 agrees at 8 bases. This CDR3 has 15 amino acids. Germline lookup yields CDR1 MNHEY and CDR2 SMNVEV (reference sequence). V lost 2 bases and J lost 10; bases outside the gene matches: 7. The chain's CDR3 is CASSLLTGEGSPLHF. DNA of the CDR3: TGTGCCAGCAGTTTACTGACAGGGGAGGGCTCACCCCTCCACTTT.

The gene calls are TRBV5-1 and TRBJ1-2; maybe TRBD1 (6 bases). The V end was cut by 2 bases, the J end by 6 bases, with 11 bases between. The CDR3 consists of 13 residues. Per germline, CDR1 SGHRS and CDR2 YFSETQ. CDR3 DNA sequence: TGCGCCAGCAGCTTACAGGGCAAAGATGGCTACACCTTC. It is translated as CASSLQGKDGYTF.

The V call is TRBV9, the J call TRBJ2-7, with 7 bases aligning to TRBD2. Germline V gene data show CDR1 as SGDLS and CDR2 as YYNGEE. The CDR3 spans 14 residues. V gave up 0 bases and J gave up 3 bases; unmatched junction bases: 3. CDR3 amino acids: CASSVGLADYEQYF. CDR3 DNA: TGTGCCAGCAGCGTAGGGCTAGCGGACTACGAGCAGTACTTC.

This sequence joins TRBV10-1 and TRBJ2-3, with D possibly matching TRBD1 (7 bases). Germline assignment: CDR1 WNHNN and CDR2 SYGVQD (reference sequence). The V end lost 1 base, the J end lost 4 bases, and 15 bases lay between the germline ends. There are 16 residues in the CDR3. CDR3 in amino acids: CASSEWRGRLADTQYF. The CDR3 DNA sequence: TGCGCCAGCAGTGAGTGGAGGGGGCGCTTGGCAGATACGCAGTATTTT.

Points on this clone: A junction boundary mismatches the germline segment, possibly from a read error. The chain couples TRBV30 to TRBJ2-3; D gene ambiguous. The V gene's germline CDR1 is GTSNPN and CDR2 SVGIG (reference sequence). This CDR3 has 15 amino acids. CDR3 residues: CAWSSRHGPADMQYF. CDR3 nucleotide sequence: TGTGCCTGGAGTTCCAGACATGGTCCCGCAGATATGCAGTATTTT.

The chain joins TRBV6-5 to TRBJ2-1; TRBD2 is a possible D gene (7 bases). V was trimmed by 8 bases and J by 10 bases, leaving 12 bases between them. The CDR3 extends over 11 amino acids. Per the germline V gene, CDR1 is MNHEY and CDR2 is SVGAGI. The CDR3 region is CASVRGREQFF. CDR3 coding DNA: TGTGCCAGCGTGCGGGGGCGGGAGCAGTTCTTC.

The V call is TRBV25-1, the J call TRBJ1-1; D is possibly TRBD1 (6 bases). V was pared by 6 bases and J by 3 bases, with 11 bases between. The germline V gene encodes CDR1 MGHDK and CDR2 SYGVNS. The CDR3 spans 13 residues. CDR3 in amino acids: CASSSQGYTEAFF. In DNA form, the CDR3 reads TGTGCCAGCAGCTCCCAGGGGTACACTGAAGCTTTCTTT.

The genes are TRBV5-1 and TRBJ2-7, with a tentative D call TRBD2 (6 bases). The CDR3 is made up of 15 amino acids. Germline loops: CDR1 SGHRS, CDR2 YFSETQ. The germline V and J ends were trimmed by 0 bases and 5 bases, with 15 bases remaining between them. The CDR3 spells CASSLGLAMGNEQYF. Written as DNA, the CDR3 is TGCGCCAGCAGCTTGGGGCTAGCGATGGGGAACGAGCAGTACTTC.

This clone has a single count. The V call is TRBV5-6, the J call TRBJ2-1; a possible D gene is TRBD1 (6 bases). Trimming left V 4 bases short and J 10 bases short, with 12 bases between. The CDR3 has 12 amino acids. The germline V gene encodes CDR1 SGHDT and CDR2 YYEEEE. CDR3 residues: CASSGFGTEQFF. The CDR3 DNA follows: TGTGCCAGCAGCGGGTTCGGGACAGAGCAGTTCTTC.

The V gene is TRBV28, the J gene TRBJ1-1; D is unclear. Germline-derived CDR1 and CDR2 are MDHEN and SYDVKM. The V end lost 1 base, the J end lost 11 bases, and 11 bases lay between the germline ends. The length of the CDR3 is 12 residues. The CDR3 DNA sequence: TGTGCCAGCAGTTTATTGCCCGGGATCGCTTTCTTT. Translation gives CASSLLPGIAFF.

V gene TRBV2 combines with J gene TRBJ2-3, with 8 bases identical to TRBD2. With 1 base clipped from V and 2 bases from J, the junction kept 5 bases outside the gene matches. The CDR3 has 16 amino acids. The germline CDR1 and CDR2 sequences are SNHLY and FYNNEI. CDR3 DNA sequence: TGTGCCAGCAGTGAAGAGTTAGCGGGGTACACAGATACGCAGTATTTT. It is translated as CASSEELAGYTDTQYF.

The rearrangement joins TRBV7-9 to TRBJ1-1; 8 bases line up with TRBD1. The CDR3 loop spans 16 amino acids. Germline V CDR1 and CDR2: SEHNR, FQNEAQ (reference sequence). V shed 0 bases, J shed 5 bases, and the junction held 8 bases outside the gene matches. CDR3 nucleotide sequence: TGTGCCAGCAGCTTAGCCTGGACAGGGCCGGGGACTGAAGCTTTCTTT. Amino acid sequence: CASSLAWTGPGTEAFF.